The 26 T cell receptor beta chains reported below all come from one sample, sequenced in a study of T cell responses to AZD1222 COVID-19 vaccine. Libraries were prepared by immunoSEQ multiplex PCR; TCRdb keeps only in-frame clonotypes and omits some of them. The table records 110,000 to 150,000 clones, 80% to 95% of them present only once. The sequencing used peripheral blood, collected on day 0 of AZD1222 vaccination. All receptors derive from an adult in good health.

The J gene is TRBJ2-2, the V gene TRBV18, with 7 positions matching TRBD1. Trimming at V came to 6 bases and at J to 5 bases, leaving 9 bases not matched to a gene. Per the germline V gene, CDR1 is KGHSH and CDR2 is LQKENI. The CDR3 is 15 amino acids. The CDR3 loop reads CASSSWTGQTGELFF. In DNA form, the CDR3 reads TGTGCCAGCTCCTCTTGGACAGGACAGACCGGGGAGCTGTTTTTT. Variable domain in full (rest from reference TRBV18 and TRBJ2-2): NAGVMQNPRHLVRRRGQEARLRCSPMKGHSHVYWYRQLPEEGLKFMVYLQKENIIDESGMPKERFSAEFPKEGPSILRIQQVVRGDSAAYFCASSSWTGQTGELFFGEGSRLTVL.

The chain is built from TRBV28 and TRBJ2-1, with D tentatively TRBD2 (6 bases). Looked up from germline, CDR1 is MDHEN and CDR2 is SYDVKM. This CDR3 spans 16 amino acids. The V end was cut by 4 bases, the J end by 7 bases, with 20 bases between. The CDR3 nucleotides are TGTGCCAGCAGTTCCCAGACTAGTTGGGGTCGGAATGAGCAGTTCTTC. As protein: CASSSQTSWGRNEQFF.

The chain has TRBV27 and TRBJ2-7; 8 nucleotides match TRBD2. The length of the CDR3 is 15 residues. Germline CDR1 is MNHEY and CDR2 is SMNVEV (reference sequence). After removal of 5 bases from V and 5 bases from J, the junction contained 11 bases not matched to a gene. CDR3 sequence reads: CASSLGSGRYDEQYF. The CDR3 DNA reads as TGTGCCAGCAGTCTGGGCAGCGGGAGATACGACGAGCAGTACTTC.

The CDR3 nucleotides read TGTGCCAGCAGCTTCACTGAGCGCCCCCACGAGCAGTACTTC. Translating gives CASSFTERPHEQYF. The J gene is TRBJ2-7, the V gene TRBV5-8; D gene ambiguous. Per the germline V gene, CDR1 is SGHTS and CDR2 is YDEGEE. The CDR3 totals 14 residues. Trimming removed 2 bases at V and 5 bases at J, with 14 bases between.

V and J are TRBV5-8 and TRBJ2-3; the D is unclear. CDR1 is SGHTS, CDR2 YDEGEE, per germline. The CDR3 runs 17 residues. V shed 0 bases and J shed 6 bases, with 20 bases lying between them. In DNA, the CDR3 is TGTGCCAGCAGCTTGGAAGGGCGTCTCCCCCCGTCGGATACGCAGTATTTT. This translates into CASSLEGRLPPSDTQYF.

The V gene is TRBV11-2, the J gene TRBJ2-2; D gene uncertain. Germline values: CDR1 SGHAT, CDR2 FQNNGV. The CDR3 is 13 residues long. V lost 1 base and J lost 6, with 6 bases in between. CDR3 region: CASSLVGAGELFF. Written as DNA, the CDR3 is TGTGCCAGCAGCTTAGTTGGGGCCGGGGAGCTGTTTTTT.

This chain joins TRBV5-1 and TRBJ2-3; D not resolved. CDR1 SGHRS and CDR2 YFSETQ come from the germline V gene. CDR3 size: 13 residues. V lost 6 bases to trimming and J lost 10 bases, with 18 bases between them. Written as DNA, the CDR3 is TGCGCCAGCAAGAACATTGGTGTGGTTCCGCAGTATTTT. Translated: CASKNIGVVPQYF.

The chain is built from TRBV5-4 and TRBJ2-4; 7 bases match TRBD2. The CDR3 length is 16 residues. CDR1 and CDR2 (germline): SGHNT, YYREEE (reference sequence). Losses at the gene ends were 0 bases for V and 9 bases for J; bases not matched to a gene: 12. In DNA, the CDR3 is TGTGCCAGCAGCTTGGATGGTGGGAGGGCCTCGGGCATTCAGTACTTC. Protein sequence: CASSLDGGRASGIQYF.

This chain joins TRBV28 and TRBJ1-5; D may be TRBD1 (5 bases). CDR3 length equals 15 residues. The ends were cut back, 7 bases at V and 3 bases at J, with 16 bases in the middle. CDR1 and CDR2 (germline): MDHEN, SYDVKM. CDR3 nucleotide sequence: TGTGCCAGCACCCAACCCCCGACAGCCAATCAGCCCCAGCATTTT. Translation gives CASTQPPTANQPQHF.

This sequence joins TRBV5-4 and TRBJ2-1; a weak D match, TRBD2 (6 bases). V was cut by 4 bases and J by 0 bases, with 17 bases left in between. Germline CDR1 SGHNT, CDR2 YYREEE (reference sequence). The CDR3 contains 17 residues. The CDR3 reads CASSGEEGRNSYNEQFF. CDR3 coding DNA: TGTGCCAGCAGCGGGGAGGAGGGGCGGAACTCCTACAATGAGCAGTTCTTC.

This clone was found a few times. The rearrangement uses TRBV2 and TRBJ1-6, with TRBD1 identical over 7 bases. The CDR3 has 14 amino acids. V dropped 6 bases and J dropped 8; count of bases not matched to a gene: 7. Per the germline V gene, CDR1 is SNHLY and CDR2 is FYNNEI. The chain's CDR3 is CASSPGTVYSPLHF. CDR3 sequence (DNA): TGTGCCAGCAGCCCCGGGACAGTCTATTCACCCCTCCACTTT. The full variable domain, in which reference TRBV2 and TRBJ1-6 provide the parts outside the CDR3, is EPEVTQTPSHQVTQMGQEVILRCVPISNHLYFYWYRQILGQKVEFLVSFYNNEISEKSEIFDDQFSVERPDGSNFTLKIRSTKLEDSAMYFCASSPGTVYSPLHFGNGTRLTVT.

The chain joins TRBV30 to TRBJ2-7, with TRBD2 as a possible D gene (6 bases). Germline CDR1 and CDR2: GTSNPN and SVGIG (reference sequence). Trimming stripped 2 bases from V and 2 bases from J, with 16 bases between. CDR3 length: 15 amino acids. In DNA, the CDR3 is TGTGCCTGGAGTTCCGGGGGAGTCTCGACCTACGAGCAGTACTTC. It codes for CAWSSGGVSTYEQYF. Supplemented by reference TRBV30 and TRBJ2-7, the full variable domain reads SQTIHQWPATLVQPVGSPLSLECTVEGTSNPNLYWYRQAAGRGLQLLFYSVGIGQISSEVPQNLSASRPQDRQFILSSKKLLLSDSGFYLCAWSSGGVSTYEQYFGPGTRLTVT.

This clone has only one observation. V usage is TRBV7-6 and J usage is TRBJ2-7; tentative D call: TRBD1 (5 bases). Germline loops: CDR1 SGHVS, CDR2 FNYEAQ. V was cut by 5 bases and J by 5 bases, with 19 bases left in between. The CDR3 is 15 amino acids. In DNA, the CDR3 is TGTGCCAGCAGCCAAGGAATGGGGCCTTGGGACGAGCAGTACTTC. It translates to CASSQGMGPWDEQYF.

V is TRBV28 and J is TRBJ1-2; no clear D. CDR3 size: 14 residues. The germline V gene encodes CDR1 MDHEN and CDR2 SYDVKM. Trimming pared 6 bases from V and 1 base from J, leaving 12 bases between. CDR3 nucleotides: TGTGCCAGCAGCCCCAATGCGTTTAACTATGGCTACACCTTC. Its translation: CASSPNAFNYGYTF.

The genes are TRBV28 and TRBJ2-6; the D is unclear. Germline V gene sequence: CDR1 MDHEN, CDR2 SYDVKM. V was cut by 3 bases and J by 0 bases, with 9 bases left in between. This CDR3 contains 16 residues. The CDR3 here is CASSFRQPSGANVLTF. The DNA for the CDR3 is TGTGCCAGCAGTTTTAGGCAGCCCTCTGGGGCCAACGTCCTGACTTTC.

The gene calls are TRBV6-5 and TRBJ1-2; no firm D call. The CDR3 has 12 residues. Germline CDR1 reads MNHEY; CDR2 reads SVGAGI. Deletions cut 4 bases from V and 7 bases from J, with 10 bases between. The CDR3 loop is CASSSRILGYTF. The CDR3 DNA follows: TGTGCCAGCAGTTCGAGGATCCTTGGCTACACCTTC.

This clone was detected a few times. The CDR3 DNA reads as TGCGCCAGCAGCCAAGAGGGAATCGGGACCTACAATGAGCAGTTCTTC. Encoded protein: CASSQEGIGTYNEQFF. The chain combines TRBV4-1 with TRBJ2-1; D perhaps matches TRBD2 (5 bases). The germline V and J ends were trimmed by 0 bases and 2 bases, with 11 bases remaining between them. CDR3 size: 16 residues. Germline V gene sequence: CDR1 MGHRA, CDR2 YSYEKL.

The chain recombines TRBV25-1 with TRBJ1-5; tentatively, D is TRBD1 (5 bases). The CDR3 is 14 amino acids. Germline V gene sequence: CDR1 MGHDK, CDR2 SYGVNS. The V gene lost 3 bases and the J gene lost 4 bases, with 10 bases spanning the gap. The CDR3 loop is CASSDARVNQPQHF. The CDR3 nucleotides read TGTGCCAGCAGTGATGCCAGGGTTAATCAGCCCCAGCATTTT.

This sequence joins TRBV19 and TRBJ1-2; D not certain. CDR1 LNHDA and CDR2 SQIVND come from the germline V gene (reference sequence). Trimming left V 11 bases short and J 3 bases short, with 22 bases between. This CDR3 region has 15 residues. In DNA, the CDR3 is TGTGCCGTAGAAACCCCCGGACCGATCGACTATGGCTACACCTTC. It yields the protein CAVETPGPIDYGYTF.

The V call is TRBV5-1, the J call TRBJ2-1; D perhaps matches TRBD2 (6 bases). CDR3 size: 17 residues. The V gene lost 4 bases and the J gene lost 2 bases, with 19 bases spanning the gap. The germline V gene has CDR1 SGHRS and CDR2 YFSETQ. CDR3 residues: CASSPAPAGGTYNEQFF. CDR3 DNA sequence: TGCGCCAGCAGCCCGGCCCCGGCAGGAGGGACCTACAATGAGCAGTTCTTC. The variable domain in full, completed from reference TRBV5-1 and TRBJ2-1, reads KAGVTQTPRYLIKTRGQQVTLSCSPISGHRSVSWYQQTPGQGLQFLFEYFSETQRNKGNFPGRFSGRQFSNSRSEMNVSTLELGDSALYLCASSPAPAGGTYNEQFFGPGTRLTVL.

The chain is built from TRBV6-5 and TRBJ2-1; D not certain. This CDR3 is 14 amino acids long. V lost 6 bases to trimming and J lost 0 bases, with 9 bases between them. From germline, CDR1 is MNHEY and CDR2 SVGAGI. The CDR3 protein is CASSAQNSYNEQFF. For the CDR3, the DNA is TGTGCCAGCAGCGCCCAAAACTCCTACAATGAGCAGTTCTTC.

This clone was seen once. The chain has TRBV5-1 and TRBJ1-2; D gene ambiguous. V gave up 0 bases and J gave up 4 bases, with 4 bases separating them. CDR3 length equals 12 residues. CDR1 and CDR2 (germline): SGHRS, YFSETQ. CDR3: CASSLDAYGYTF. The CDR3 nucleotides read TGCGCCAGCAGCTTGGATGCCTATGGCTACACCTTC.

A single count supports this clone. The chain is built from TRBV19 and TRBJ2-2; D uncertain. V lost 1 base, J lost 3 bases, and 12 bases lay in between. CDR3 length: 16 amino acids. Germline V gene sequence: CDR1 LNHDA, CDR2 SQIVND (reference sequence). CDR3 sequence reads: CASSIVRQVDTGELFF. DNA for the CDR3: TGTGCCAGTAGTATAGTACGCCAGGTAGACACCGGGGAGCTGTTTTTT.

The V gene is TRBV7-9, the J gene TRBJ2-5; the match to TRBD2 covers 10 bases. Germline V gene lookup returns CDR1 SEHNR and CDR2 FQNEAQ (reference sequence). There are 14 residues in the CDR3. Trimming removed 6 bases from V and 6 bases from J; junction bases left unmatched: 7. The DNA of the CDR3 is TGTGCCAGCAGTCCTAGCGGGAGCGGGCAGACCCAGTACTTC. This gives the protein CASSPSGSGQTQYF.

The CDR3 coding sequence is TGTGCCAGCAGCCGTCGGGGGGGGACAGGGGCTCAGCCCCAGCATTTT. It is translated as CASSRRGGTGAQPQHF. The J gene is TRBJ1-5, the V gene TRBV7-2, with 10 positions matching TRBD1. The CDR3 runs to 16 residues. Germline values: CDR1 SGHTA, CDR2 FQGNSA. V was pared by 5 bases and J by 6 bases, with 10 bases of the junction left unmatched.

This clone occurred a few times. J is TRBJ2-2 and V is TRBV3-1 (or the pseudogene TRBV3-2); 12 nucleotides match TRBD2. This CDR3 is 19 amino acids long. Germline V gene data show CDR1 as LGHDT and CDR2 as YNNKEL (reference sequence). The V gene end was trimmed by 0 bases and the J gene end by 6 bases; junction bases not matched to a gene: 11. The CDR3 DNA is TGTGCCAGCAGCCAAGATCGGTCTAGCGGGAGGGCCCGAGCCGGGGAGCTGTTTTTT. Its translation is CASSQDRSSGRARAGELFF.